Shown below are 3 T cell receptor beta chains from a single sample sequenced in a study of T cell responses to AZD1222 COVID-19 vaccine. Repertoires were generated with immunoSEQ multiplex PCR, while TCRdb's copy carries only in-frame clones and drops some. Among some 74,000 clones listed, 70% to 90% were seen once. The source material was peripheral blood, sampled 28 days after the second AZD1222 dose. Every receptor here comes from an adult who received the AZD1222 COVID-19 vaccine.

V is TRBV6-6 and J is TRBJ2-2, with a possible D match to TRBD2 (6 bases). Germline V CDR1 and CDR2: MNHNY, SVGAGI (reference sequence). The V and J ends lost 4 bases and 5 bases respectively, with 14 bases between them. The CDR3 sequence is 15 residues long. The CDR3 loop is CASSSRLDWTGELFF. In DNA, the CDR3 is TGTGCCAGCAGTTCCCGACTAGATTGGACCGGGGAGCTGTTTTTT.

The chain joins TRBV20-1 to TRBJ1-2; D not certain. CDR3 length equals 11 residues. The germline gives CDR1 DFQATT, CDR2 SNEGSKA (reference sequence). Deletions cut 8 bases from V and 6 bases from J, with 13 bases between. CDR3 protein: CSPRVLDGYTF. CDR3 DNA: TGCAGTCCAAGGGTCCTCGATGGCTACACCTTC.

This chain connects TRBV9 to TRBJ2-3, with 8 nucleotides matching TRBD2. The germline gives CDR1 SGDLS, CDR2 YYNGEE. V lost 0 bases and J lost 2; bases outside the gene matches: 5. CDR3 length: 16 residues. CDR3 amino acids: CASSVGNGGATDTQYF. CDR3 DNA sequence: TGTGCCAGCAGCGTAGGGAACGGGGGGGCCACAGATACGCAGTATTTT. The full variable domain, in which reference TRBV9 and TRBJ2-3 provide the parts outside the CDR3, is DSGVTQTPKHLITATGQRVTLRCSPRSGDLSVYWYQQSLDQGLQFLIQYYNGEERAKGNILERFSAQQFPDLHSELNLSSLELGDSALYFCASSVGNGGATDTQYFGPGTRLTVL.